This T cell receptor (beta chain) appears in the sequencing data of a study of blood T cells in healthy people across ages. Study-level findings and limits: For the donors, CMV status was unknown and possibly confounded expanded clonotype changes.

This clonotype was recorded a few times. The target antigen is unknown. Primed by a sample-barcoded 5' primer and a J-beta primer mix, a second PCR proceeded for about 6 to 11 cycles. Via MiXCR, TCRdb re-called the 5' RACE reads, giving one row per CDR3 protein. The profile shows 1 million or so distinct CDR3 sequences, roughly 24% of them singletons. V was clipped by 2 bases and J by 13 bases; unmatched bases: 8. There are 14 residues in the CDR3. Germline loops: CDR1 SQVTM, CDR2 ANQGSEA. These same records also appear under a second study, on T cells of mothers and their children.

Sequencing input: blood. The sequence came from a girl aged 2 to 10 in good health. The rearrangement joins TRBV29-1 to TRBJ2-1, with TRBD2 identical over 13 bases. The CDR3 loop is CSVEPRTSGSRQFF. The CDR3 DNA is TGCAGCGTTGAACCCCGGACTAGCGGGAGTCGCCAGTTCTTC.